Following are 31 T cell receptor beta chains from one sample sequenced in a study of CD8 T cells in ankylosing spondylitis. TCRdb re-called the 5' RACE reads through MiXCR, storing one row per CDR3 protein. The table lists 200,000 to 250,000 distinct CDR3 sequences, approximately 7.3% of them singletons. Study results and limitations: Characteristic of ankylosing spondylitis blood, it appeared, was a TCR beta motif comprising several highly homologous variants.

Antigens for these TCRs are unknown. The sequenced sample was blood, either unsorted or a sorted T cell fraction (not recorded which). Every receptor here comes from a male donor with ankylosing spondylitis.

Ten or more counts support this clonotype. This chain links TRBV11-2 with TRBJ2-7; 12 bases align to TRBD2. This CDR3 comprises 15 residues. V dropped 2 bases and J dropped 5; count of bases not matched to a gene: 4. CDR1 and CDR2 from the germline V gene are SGHAT and FQNNGV. The CDR3 nucleotides read TGTGCCAGCAGCTTACTGACTAGCGGGAGCCACGAGCAGTACTTC. This sequence encodes CASSLLTSGSHEQYF.

This clonotype was observed many times. The chain uses TRBV29-1 and TRBJ1-1, with D hard to call. The V gene's germline CDR1 is SQVTM and CDR2 ANQGSEA. V gave up 4 bases and J gave up 1 base, with 4 bases separating them. The CDR3 has 11 amino acids. The CDR3 DNA reads as TGCAGCGTTGTGTCGAACACTGAAGCTTTCTTT. This encodes CSVVSNTEAFF.

The table lists this clonotype with many counts. The rearrangement joins TRBV24-1 to TRBJ2-1; 9 nucleotides align to TRBD1. CDR1 and CDR2 (germline): KGHDR, SFDVKD. V lost 3 bases and J lost 6; bases outside the gene matches: 11. This CDR3 comprises 17 residues. CDR3 DNA sequence: TGTGCCACCAGTGATAGTACCGGGACAGGGTATTTCAATGAGCAGTTCTTC. This translates into CATSDSTGTGYFNEQFF.

The chain is built from TRBV19 and TRBJ2-5, with D unresolved. V shed 5 bases and J shed 3 bases, with 10 bases lying between them. This CDR3 is 13 amino acids long. The germline V gene has CDR1 LNHDA and CDR2 SQIVND (reference sequence). As DNA, the CDR3 is TGTGCCAGTAGTCCGCGGTTGAAAGAGACCCAGTACTTC. It specifies CASSPRLKETQYF.

In this sample, this clonotype turned up many times. This chain connects TRBV10-1 to TRBJ2-2; D not resolved. This CDR3 region has 12 residues. The V end was cut by 8 bases, the J end by 3 bases, with 7 bases between. The germline CDR1 and CDR2 sequences are WNHNN and SYGVQD (reference sequence). CDR3 residues: CASQTYTGELFF. DNA of the CDR3: TGCGCCAGCCAAACCTACACCGGGGAGCTGTTTTTT.

In its sample, this clonotype was seen many times. The J gene is TRBJ2-1, the V gene TRBV6-1; 7 bases map to TRBD1. CDR1 and CDR2 from the germline V gene are MNHNS and SASEGT. This CDR3 is 14 amino acids long. V lost 4 bases to trimming and J lost 5 bases; unmatched junction nucleotides: 5. CDR3 sequence (DNA): TGTGCCAGCAGTGGATGGACAGGAGACAATGAGCAGTTCTTC. It encodes CASSGWTGDNEQFF.

This clonotype was seen a few times. The chain recombines TRBV5-1 with TRBJ2-7, with TRBD1 identical over 7 bases. The ends lost 4 bases at V and 3 bases at J; junction bases unmatched: 4. CDR1 is SGHRS, CDR2 YFSETQ, per germline. CDR3 length: 13 residues. CDR3 DNA: TGCGCCAGCAGCGAGTGGGACAGCTACGAGCAGTACTTC. Translation gives CASSEWDSYEQYF.

This clonotype was observed at least ten times. V is TRBV5-1 and J is TRBJ1-1, with 8 bases fitting TRBD1. After removal of 0 bases from V and 2 bases from J, the junction contained 6 bases not matched to a gene. This CDR3 has 16 residues. From germline, CDR1 is SGHRS and CDR2 YFSETQ. Here the CDR3 DNA reads TGCGCCAGCAGCTTGGGGACAGGGAACCTTAACACTGAAGCTTTCTTT. Translation gives CASSLGTGNLNTEAFF.

This clonotype occurred a few times. V and J are TRBV7-9 and TRBJ2-1; D gene ambiguous. CDR1 and CDR2 from the germline V gene are SEHNR and FQNEAQ (reference sequence). The germline V and J ends were trimmed by 6 bases and 6 bases, with 12 bases remaining between them. The CDR3 length is 13 residues. As DNA, the CDR3 is TGTGCCAGCAGGGACCCCCCACGCAATGAGCAGTTCTTC. This codes for CASRDPPRNEQFF. Combining the CDR3 with reference TRBV7-9 and TRBJ2-1 gives the whole variable domain DTGVSQNPRHKITKRGQNVTFRCDPISEHNRLYWYRQTLGQGPEFLTYFQNEAQLEKSRLLSDRFSAERPKGSFSTLEIQRTEQGDSAMYLCASRDPPRNEQFFGPGTRLTVL.

The rearrangement uses TRBV29-1 and TRBJ2-7; TRBD2 might be the D (5 bases). This CDR3 has 13 amino acids. CDR1 is SQVTM and CDR2 is ANQGSEA in the germline V gene. V was cut by 0 bases and J by 2 bases, with 8 bases left in between. CDR3 coding DNA: TGCAGCGTTGAAGAGGGGAGAGCCTACGAGCAGTACTTC. Encoded protein: CSVEEGRAYEQYF.

This clonotype was recorded at least ten times. V usage is TRBV7-3 and J usage is TRBJ2-7; 7 bases agree with TRBD1. The CDR3 length is 13 residues. J lost 5 bases, V lost 2 bases, and 3 bases had no gene match. Per the germline V gene, CDR1 is SGHTA and CDR2 is FQGTGA. The CDR3, as DNA: TGTGCCAGCAGCTTAGCCGGACAGGACGAGCAGTACTTC. This sequence encodes CASSLAGQDEQYF.

In this sample, this clonotype turned up a few times. V is TRBV4-3 and J is TRBJ2-1; TRBD2 might be the D (6 bases). Germline V lookup: CDR1 LGHNA, CDR2 YSLEER. This CDR3 is built from 17 residues. V lost 5 bases and J 2 bases, leaving 19 bases between the germline ends. Written as DNA, the CDR3 is TGCGCCAGCAGCGCGTTGACCGTCGGGAGCCCCTACAATGAGCAGTTCTTC. Translated, it gives CASSALTVGSPYNEQFF.

This clonotype was detected many times. V usage is TRBV27 and J usage is TRBJ1-6; D call uncertain. The CDR3 loop spans 13 amino acids. Per germline, CDR1 MNHEY and CDR2 SMNVEV (reference sequence). V was cut by 6 bases and J by 8 bases, with 11 bases left in between. This CDR3 reads CASSDSFYSPLHF. The CDR3 coding sequence is TGTGCCAGCAGCGACTCTTTTTATTCACCCCTCCACTTT.

In this sample, this clonotype turned up many times. The DNA of the CDR3 is TGTGCCAGCAGGATCTCGACAGGGAGCAAAAACATTCAGTACTTC. Translating it yields CASRISTGSKNIQYF. The gene calls are TRBV28 and TRBJ2-4; 7 bases fit TRBD1. CDR3 length: 15 amino acids. CDR1 MDHEN and CDR2 SYDVKM come from the germline V gene. Germline trimming cut 6 bases from V and 3 bases from J; bases unmatched to any gene: 8.

This clonotype was counted at least ten times. The rearrangement uses TRBV14 and TRBJ2-7; no reliable D call. The CDR3 is 12 amino acids. Trimming removed 4 bases from V and 5 bases from J, with 9 bases in between. Germline V lookup: CDR1 SGHDN, CDR2 FVKESK. The CDR3 sequence is CASSPQDHEQYF. In nucleotides, the CDR3 is TGTGCCAGCAGCCCCCAGGACCACGAGCAGTACTTC.

This clonotype showed up many times. The V and J genes are TRBV7-9 and TRBJ2-7, with unresolved D. V was shortened by 5 bases and J by 4 bases, with 12 bases between the two germline ends. Germline values: CDR1 SEHNR, CDR2 FQNEAQ (reference sequence). This CDR3 comprises 13 residues. The chain's CDR3 is CASSQVDPYEQYF. The CDR3 bases are TGTGCCAGCAGCCAAGTCGACCCGTACGAGCAGTACTTC.

The sample holds many counts of this clonotype. The V call is TRBV27, the J call TRBJ1-5, with a weak D call TRBD1 (6 bases). Germline V CDR1 and CDR2: MNHEY, SMNVEV (reference sequence). The ends were cut back, 5 bases at V and 2 bases at J, with 16 bases in the middle. The CDR3 loop spans 16 amino acids. The CDR3 bases are TGTGCCAGCAGTCTCCTGGCGGACAGTGGCAATCAGCCCCAGCATTTT. This codes for CASSLLADSGNQPQHF.

This clonotype turned up a few times. V usage is TRBV5-5 and J usage is TRBJ1-2, with TRBD1 matching over 9 bases. The V segment lost 4 bases and the J segment 2 bases; nucleotides outside the gene matches: 3. The germline V gene has CDR1 SGHKS and CDR2 YYEKEE (reference sequence). This CDR3 is 14 amino acids long. The CDR3 nucleotides read TGTGCCAGCAGCGTGGACAGGGGAAACTATGGCTACACCTTC. It codes for CASSVDRGNYGYTF.

This clonotype has ten or more counts. The V call is TRBV29-1, the J call TRBJ1-1; a possible D gene is TRBD1 (5 bases). The CDR3 has 9 residues. The germline CDR1 and CDR2 sequences are SQVTM and ANQGSEA. Written as DNA, the CDR3 is TGCAGTACAGGATATGAAGCTTTCTTT. Amino acid sequence: CSTGYEAFF.

This clonotype was observed at least ten times. CDR3: CASSLGGVGDTQYF. CDR3 in DNA: TGTGCCAGCAGCTTAGGTGGGGTGGGAGATACGCAGTATTTT. The J gene is TRBJ2-3, the V gene TRBV7-6, with D unclear. Germline assignment: CDR1 SGHVS and CDR2 FNYEAQ. The CDR3 spans 14 residues. The ends were cut back, 1 base at V and 5 bases at J, with 10 bases in the middle.

This clonotype was counted between two and nine times. This chain connects TRBV29-1 to TRBJ2-1, with D perhaps matching TRBD2 (5 bases). Looked up from germline, CDR1 is SQVTM and CDR2 is ANQGSEA. There are 14 residues in the CDR3. V shed 1 base and J shed 4 bases, with 11 bases lying between them. Written as DNA, the CDR3 is TGCAGCGTTGAAGGGACTGGATCGTACAATGAGCAGTTCTTC. Protein sequence: CSVEGTGSYNEQFF.

This clonotype was counted at least ten times. The chain recombines TRBV10-3 with TRBJ2-7; the D gene could be TRBD1 or TRBD2 (5 bases each). V lost 6 bases, J lost 2 bases, and 8 bases lay in between. Germline V gene data show CDR1 as ENHRY and CDR2 as SYGVKD. The CDR3 length is 12 residues. This CDR3 is CAIRGPTYEQYF. The CDR3 nucleotides are TGTGCCATCAGGGGACCGACCTACGAGCAGTACTTC.

This sequence joins TRBV12-3 or TRBV12-4 and TRBJ2-3; the D gene is possibly TRBD1 (7 bases). CDR3 length equals 14 residues. Trimming took off 6 bases at V and 4 bases at J, with 14 bases between the two ends. The chain's CDR3 is CASRTGWGADTQYF. The CDR3 DNA sequence: TGTGCCAGCAGGACAGGGTGGGGGGCAGATACGCAGTATTTT.

This clonotype was seen many times. This chain connects TRBV4-3 to TRBJ2-5; possibly TRBD2 for D (6 bases). The germline gives CDR1 LGHNA, CDR2 YSLEER. The CDR3 contains 15 residues. V gave up 1 base and J gave up 4 bases, with 13 bases separating them. In nucleotides, the CDR3 is TGCGCCAGCAGCCAAGCCGCTCGGGGAGGAGAGACCCAGTACTTC. It encodes CASSQAARGGETQYF.

This clonotype was counted ten times or more. The chain links TRBV7-9 to TRBJ2-2; 8 nucleotides line up with TRBD2. The germline V gene encodes CDR1 SEHNR and CDR2 FQNEAQ (reference sequence). This CDR3 is 13 amino acids long. The V gene end was trimmed by 4 bases and the J gene end by 7 bases; junction bases not matched to a gene: 2. In nucleotides, the CDR3 is TGTGCCAGCAGCTCCGGGACTAGCGGGGAGCTGTTTTTT. Its protein product is CASSSGTSGELFF.

This clonotype was counted many times. This chain connects TRBV5-1 to TRBJ2-1; the match to TRBD2 covers 7 bases. The germline gives CDR1 SGHRS, CDR2 YFSETQ. The CDR3 is made up of 13 amino acids. After removal of 3 bases from V and 7 bases from J, the junction contained 4 bases not matched to a gene. CDR3 amino acids: CASSSGRGNEQFF. The CDR3 DNA reads TGCGCCAGCAGCTCCGGGCGGGGGAATGAGCAGTTCTTC. Supplemented by reference TRBV5-1 and TRBJ2-1, the full variable domain reads KAGVTQTPRYLIKTRGQQVTLSCSPISGHRSVSWYQQTPGQGLQFLFEYFSETQRNKGNFPGRFSGRQFSNSRSEMNVSTLELGDSALYLCASSSGRGNEQFFGPGTRLTVL.

This clonotype appeared a few times. The chain couples TRBV4-2 to TRBJ2-7; TRBD1 agrees at 11 bases. V lost 3 bases, J lost 6 bases, and 4 bases stayed unmatched. This CDR3 has 14 residues. Germline CDR1 and CDR2: LGHNA and YNFKEQ. The CDR3 protein is CASSHSGTGGEQYF. As DNA, the CDR3 is TGTGCCAGCAGCCATTCCGGGACAGGGGGCGAGCAGTACTTC.

Many counts were recorded for this clonotype. The genes are TRBV27 and TRBJ2-3; the D gene is possibly TRBD1 (6 bases). Trimming took 7 bases from V and 1 from J, leaving 12 bases between them. This CDR3 spans 14 amino acids. CDR1 and CDR2 (germline): MNHEY, SMNVEV (reference sequence). The CDR3 nucleotides are TGTGCCAGCAAGGACAGAAGAGGCACAGATACGCAGTATTTT. It yields the protein CASKDRRGTDTQYF.

The table lists this clonotype with many counts. The CDR3 DNA sequence: TGTGCCAGCAGTTCGTACAGGGCCCGGCGAGCTTCACCCCTCCACTTT. Its translation: CASSSYRARRASPLHF. The chain uses TRBV6-2 or TRBV6-3 and TRBJ1-6; perhaps TRBD1 as D (6 bases). The V gene's germline CDR1 is MNHEY and CDR2 SVGEGT. CDR3 length: 16 amino acids. Trimming stripped 4 bases from V and 9 bases from J, with 19 bases between.

This clonotype has ten or more counts. The chain combines TRBV11-1 with TRBJ2-1; tentative D call: TRBD2 (7 bases). V gave up 4 bases and J gave up 1 base, with 20 bases separating them. Germline CDR1 reads SGHAT; CDR2 reads FQDESV (reference sequence). CDR3 size: 18 residues. This CDR3 is CASSSPLGGAVSYNEQFF. CDR3 nucleotide sequence: TGTGCCAGCAGCTCACCGTTAGGGGGGGCCGTATCCTACAATGAGCAGTTCTTC.

This clonotype appeared many times. The rearrangement joins TRBV6-1 to TRBJ1-1; D is uncertain. The CDR3 covers 12 residues. Per germline, CDR1 MNHNS and CDR2 SASEGT. Trimming took 6 bases from V and 1 from J, leaving 6 bases between them. CDR3 sequence reads: CASRGWNTEAFF. CDR3 coding DNA: TGTGCCAGCAGGGGGTGGAACACTGAAGCTTTCTTT.